This entry is about one TCR beta chain. These data are taken from a study of blood T cell repertoires in COVID-19. Study details: From T cells, B-cell-depleted T cells, or PBMCs came the material, which was cDNA or gDNA.

Individuals aged roughly 18 to 95 years were recruited from 20 to 25 US areas. Assignment of participants to cohorts was predicated upon participant-reported clinical history. CDR1 and CDR2 (germline): SGHAT, FQNNGV. V lost 7 bases and J lost 4; bases outside the gene matches: 9. This CDR3 has 15 residues. In the original workflow: Amplification of reference gene primers provided the estimated nucleated cell counts. Clones were read by immunoSEQ multiplex PCR, and TCRdb kept only the in-frame ones, dropping some. V and J calls and clone size follow that table, whereas D and trimming were derived from the DNA. The profile covers about 210,000 clones, with 81% appearing a single time and about 9% taken by the ten largest.

The clonotype originates from a man aged 35-49 years who had recovered from COVID-19. This chain connects TRBV11-2 to TRBJ2-5, with 10 bases fitting TRBD2. The sample comprised PBMCs or T cells enriched from blood (not recorded which). CDR3 sequence reads: CASKVKGLAIETQYF. For the CDR3, the DNA is TGTGCCAGCAAAGTAAAGGGACTAGCGATAGAGACCCAGTACTTC.